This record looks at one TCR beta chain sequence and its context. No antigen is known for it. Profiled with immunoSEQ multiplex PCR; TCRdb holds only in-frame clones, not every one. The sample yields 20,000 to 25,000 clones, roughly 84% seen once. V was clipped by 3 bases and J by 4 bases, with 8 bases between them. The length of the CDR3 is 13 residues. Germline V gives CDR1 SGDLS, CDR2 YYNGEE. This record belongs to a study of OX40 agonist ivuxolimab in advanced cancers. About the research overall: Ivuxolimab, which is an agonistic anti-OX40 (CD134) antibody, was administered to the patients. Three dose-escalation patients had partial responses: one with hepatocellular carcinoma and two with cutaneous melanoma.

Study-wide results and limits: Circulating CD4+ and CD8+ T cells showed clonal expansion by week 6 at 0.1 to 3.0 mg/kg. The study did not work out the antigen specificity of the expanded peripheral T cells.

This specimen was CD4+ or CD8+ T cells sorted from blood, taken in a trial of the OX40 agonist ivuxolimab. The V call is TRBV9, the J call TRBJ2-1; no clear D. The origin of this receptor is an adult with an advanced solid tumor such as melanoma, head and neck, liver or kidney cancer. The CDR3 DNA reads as TGTGCCAGCAGCGCCCGAACTTACAATGAGCAGTTCTTC. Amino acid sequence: CASSARTYNEQFF.